Detailed here is one T cell receptor (beta chain). This clone's antigen is unknown. No quality values exist for individual bases; no much larger clone is one base distant. Looking up the germline V gene (reference sequence) yields CDR1 SGHNT and CDR2 YYREEE. The junction shows trimming of 5 bases on V and 3 bases on J, plus 20 bases between the germline ends. The CDR3 contains 17 residues, cysteine and phenylalanine counted. The sequence is cut down to CDR3 DNA, 51 bases in frame from base 1. The sample comes from a study of T and B cells in COVID-19 patients (dated by TCRdb to the early 2020s). Regarding the complete study: In this study, adaptive immunity was profiled in COVID-19 patients who either had active infection or had recovered, using TRB and IGH repertoire sequencing of peripheral blood. A couple of patients were included in both the recovered and active cohorts because samples were available from active disease and after recovery. Over 8 million TCR sequences were analysed in a TCR and BCR sequence repository that covered approximately 40 patients and around 73 time points. Critical illness requiring mechanical ventilation or ECMO was present in most of the roughly 20 patients in the active-infection cohort. Median age was about 32 years in the recovered cohort versus about 63 years in the active-infection cohort. For the repertoire analyses, the comparison was an age-matched reference group of under 50 healthy donors who were negative for COVID-19 antibodies. As many as 9 follow-up blood samples were taken per patient, and some of the samples covered different disease stages within the same individual. The recovered cohort included more than 15 patients who contributed about 21 samples, and most of those patients had mild to moderate COVID-19 that was managed on an outpatient basis. Comorbidities linked to unfavorable COVID-19 outcome were present in about 90% of the roughly 20 patients in the active-infection cohort.

TRB repertoires were amplified from around 230-520 ng of genomic DNA extracted from blood. The sequencer listed for this sample is Illumina MiSeq. Multiplex PCR with BIOMED2 TRB-A/B primer pools was used to amplify TRB rearrangements. Illumina-compatible adapters and 7-nucleotide sample barcodes were added to the amplicons in two consecutive PCRs. Phusion HS II polymerase was used for all library PCRs. Amplicons were purified from gel with the NucleoSpin Gel and PCR Clean-up kit, quantified on Qubit, and pooled at 3 to 5 nM. The quality of the amplicon pool was checked on an Agilent 2100 Bioanalyzer prior to Illumina next-generation sequencing. As for the original processing: Annotation of TRB rearrangements was done in MiXCR 3.0.8 with the default MiXCR reference library. Non-productive reads and sequences with fewer than 2 reads were removed, and each unique CDR3 nucleotide sequence was counted as one clone. Clonality, diversity, richness and V-J gene usage were computed in R 3.5.1. GLIPH2 was used to cluster TCRs by CDR3 similarity, and OLGA was used to calculate generation probabilities. Only GLIPH2 clusters with at least four unique TCR clonotypes present in at least three individuals were retained. TCRdb handled the public reads itself, with Q25 trimming in fastp and clone calling in MiXCR, and kept productive beta chains. CDR3 protein duplicates are merged, each entry listing the most common genes and DNA. Clone size and V and J calls follow TCRdb, not the original study. This sample comprises 20,000 to 25,000 distinct CDR3 sequences, about 30% of them detected only once. The leading ten clones occupy less than 2.5% of the sample.

Results and caveats for the whole study, not just this receptor: Patients with COVID-19 were reported to show strongly skewed TRBV/TRBJ gene usage. Specific T cell subsets (CD4+/Treg/CD8+) and sorted SARS-CoV-2-responsive or tetramer+ T cells had not yet been sequenced, and these experiments were ongoing. The cohort was considered too small to assess HLA contributions to COVID-19 susceptibility or severity. In active COVID-19, TRB repertoires were highly clonal, while at recovery, diversity and richness increased above the levels seen in healthy donors. A total of roughly 2,000 exclusive TCR clusters, including approximately 30 low-pGen clusters, were found in the recovered cohort. Few blood samples were available from mildly ill patients while symptoms were present or from severe cases at early time points. The reported TCR clusters were stated to require prospective validation before clinical use.

The TCR sequence derives from a human donor who had recovered from COVID-19. Sample: blood. This chain is built from TRBV5-4 and TRBJ2-2; the D segment could be TRBD2, given 6 matching bases. This receptor has the CDR3 CASRGGGSPADTGELFF. The DNA sequence is TGTGCCAGCAGGGGGGGTGGGTCTCCGGCCGACACCGGGGAGCTGTTTTTT.